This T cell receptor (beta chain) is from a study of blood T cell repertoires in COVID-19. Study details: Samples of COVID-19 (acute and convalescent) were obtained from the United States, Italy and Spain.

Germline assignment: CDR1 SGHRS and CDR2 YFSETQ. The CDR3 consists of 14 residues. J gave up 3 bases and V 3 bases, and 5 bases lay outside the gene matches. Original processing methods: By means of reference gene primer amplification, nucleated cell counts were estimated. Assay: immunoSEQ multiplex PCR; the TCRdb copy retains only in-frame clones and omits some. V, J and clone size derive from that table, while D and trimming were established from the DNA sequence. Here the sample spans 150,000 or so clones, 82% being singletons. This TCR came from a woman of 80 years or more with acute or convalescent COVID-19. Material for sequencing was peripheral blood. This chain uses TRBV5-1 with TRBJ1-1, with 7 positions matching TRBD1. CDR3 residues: CASSSTGLDTEAFF. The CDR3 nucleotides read TGCGCCAGCAGCTCGACAGGGTTGGACACTGAAGCTTTCTTT.